Presented here are 2 T cell receptor beta chains from one specimen sequenced in a study of blood T cell repertoires in COVID-19 (dated by TCRdb to the early 2020s). Libraries were made using the immunoSEQ multiplex PCR assay. TCRdb retrieved this table from immuneACCESS and kept in-frame rearrangements only. Not all clones are present; in checked studies, unresolved V genes account for under half, and no reason is known for the remainder. In all, the sample holds tens of thousands of clones, and 75% to 95% of those were seen once. Together, the top ten hold 1.9% of the sample. Material for sequencing was peripheral blood. The source is a woman aged 45-60 years in a cohort sampled during active COVID-19.

The rearrangement links TRBV6-6 to TRBJ2-7, with TRBD1 matching 9 bases. This CDR3 region has 14 residues. The germline gives CDR1 MNHNY, CDR2 SVGAGI (reference sequence). Trimming took 6 bases from V and 2 from J; bases not matched to a gene: 5. This chain's CDR3 is CASSGRTGAYEQYF. For the CDR3, the DNA is TGTGCCAGCAGCGGCCGGACAGGGGCCTACGAGCAGTACTTC.

The chain has TRBV6-5 and TRBJ2-7, with 8 bases lining up with TRBD1. The CDR3 has 13 amino acids. Germline CDR1 and CDR2: MNHEY and SVGAGI. V dropped 5 bases and J dropped 3; count of bases not matched to a gene: 3. The CDR3 DNA is TGTGCCAGCAGTCCGGACAGGGTCTACGAGCAGTACTTC. It yields the protein CASSPDRVYEQYF.